This is a list of T cell receptor beta chains from one sample in a study of Graves' ophthalmopathy and Graves' hyperthyroidism. TCRdb reprocessed the multiplex PCR reads via MiXCR and lists one record per CDR3 protein. Of 300,000 to 400,000 distinct CDR3 sequences detected, 15% to 20% appear once; the ten largest clones hold 9% to 15%. The sequencing sample was made of peripheral blood. These receptors originate from an adult man with Graves' ophthalmopathy. CDR3s include the opening cysteine and the closing phenylalanine or tryptophan. The D gene is left open where the match is weak. The size of a clone is reported for some rows only, either as once, few or many, or as a class for expanded clones.

>-|TRBJ1-6|16|TRBV6-1|TRBD1
CASKRTGQTYNSPLHF
TGTGCCAGCAAGCGGACAGGGCAAACCTATAATTCACCCCTCCACTTT
>many|TRBJ2-5|15|TRBV9|-
CASSVGQGNRETQYF
TGTGCCAGCAGCGTAGGGCAGGGTAATCGGGAGACCCAGTACTTC
>many|TRBJ2-5|17|TRBV18|-
CASSPPTGVRFSETQYF
TGTGCCAGCTCACCTCCTACGGGGGTTAGATTTTCGGAGACCCAGTACTTC
>few|TRBJ2-7|15|TRBV7-9|-
CANSLLAGNSYEQYF
TGTGCCAACAGCTTACTCGCAGGGAACTCCTACGAGCAGTACTTC
>many|TRBJ2-5|15|TRBV28|TRBD1
CASSPRIGTEETQYF
TGTGCCAGCAGTCCCCGTATTGGGACAGAAGAGACCCAGTACTTC
>many|TRBJ2-7|13|TRBV11-2|TRBD1
CASSSNRGYEQYF
TGTGCCAGCAGCTCAAACAGGGGCTACGAGCAGTACTTC
>many|TRBJ2-5|20|TRBV27|TRBD2
CASSLVPGLAGEGAQETQYF
TGTGCCAGCAGTTTAGTACCCGGACTAGCGGGGGAGGGGGCTCAAGAGACCCAGTACTTC
>many|TRBJ1-6|15|TRBV7-2|-
CASSLVGGYTSPLHF
TGTGCCAGCAGCTTAGTCGGGGGGTATACATCACCCCTCCACTTT
>many|TRBJ1-5|16|TRBV11-1|-
CASSLATAGVSQPQHF
TGTGCCAGCAGCTTAGCGACGGCGGGGGTGAGTCAGCCCCAGCATTTT
>many|TRBJ1-5|16|TRBV7-6|-
CASSLADPDSNQPQHF
TGTGCCAGCAGCTTAGCAGACCCCGATAGCAATCAGCCCCAGCATTTT
>many|TRBJ2-7|13|TRBV6-1|-
CASSVQGRNEQYF
TGTGCCAGCAGTGTTCAGGGAAGAAACGAGCAGTACTTC
>many|TRBJ1-1|11|TRBV30|-
CAWDRSGEAFF
TGTGCCTGGGATCGGTCGGGTGAAGCTTTCTTT
>many|TRBJ2-7|13|TRBV30|-
CAWSVWGAYEQYF
TGTGCCTGGAGTGTATGGGGCGCCTACGAGCAGTACTTC
>many|TRBJ2-7|13|TRBV27|-
CASSPPRGYEQYF
TGTGCCAGCAGTCCCCCCCGAGGGTACGAGCAGTACTTC
>-|TRBJ1-2|13|TRBV12-3/TRBV12-4|-
CALRGKRGYGYTF
TGTGCCTTGAGGGGCAAGCGAGGCTATGGCTACACCTTC
>many|TRBJ1-6|16|TRBV20-1|TRBD1
CSARGDRGRFNSPLHF
TGCAGTGCTAGAGGCGACAGGGGGCGGTTCAATTCACCCCTCCACTTT
>many|TRBJ1-2|15|TRBV15|-
CATSRYKGGSYGYTF
TGTGCCACCAGCAGATATAAGGGGGGCAGCTATGGCTACACCTTC
>many|TRBJ1-1|14|TRBV18|TRBD1
CASSADREFLEAFF
TGTGCCAGCTCAGCCGACAGGGAGTTCCTTGAAGCTTTCTTT
>many|TRBJ2-7|14|TRBV18|TRBD2
CASSPERGAYEQYF
TGTGCCAGCTCACCGGAGCGGGGGGCCTACGAGCAGTACTTC
>many|TRBJ1-5|15|TRBV28|TRBD1
CASTPRPGGNQPQHF
TGTGCCAGCACCCCCAGGCCAGGGGGGAATCAGCCCCAGCATTTT
>many|TRBJ2-3|16|TRBV20-1|TRBD2
CSASGGPGLARDTQYF
TGCAGTGCTAGTGGTGGACCGGGACTAGCAAGAGATACGCAGTATTTT
>many|TRBJ1-6|13|TRBV19|TRBD1
CASRQGVNSPLHF
TGTGCCAGCCGGCAGGGGGTTAATTCACCCCTCCACTTT
>many|TRBJ2-7|14|TRBV27|-
CASSLGWGSYEQYF
TGTGCCAGCAGTTTAGGATGGGGTTCGTACGAGCAGTACTTC
>many|TRBJ1-2|14|TRBV6-2/TRBV6-3|-
CASSRLRVEYGYTF
TGTGCCAGCAGCCGTTTACGGGTTGAGTATGGCTACACCTTC
>-|TRBJ1-1|15|TRBV11-2|TRBD1
CASSPDRGQNTEAFF
TGTGCCAGCAGTCCCGACAGGGGGCAGAACACTGAAGCTTTCTTT
>-|TRBJ2-7|16|TRBV18|TRBD1
CASSPLGTGSTYEQYF
TGTGCCAGCTCACCATTAGGGACAGGGTCCACCTACGAGCAGTACTTC
>many|TRBJ1-2|15|TRBV7-9|TRBD1
CASSPSTGTVYGYTF
TGTGCCAGCAGCCCATCGACCGGGACAGTGTATGGCTACACCTTC
>many|TRBJ1-2|11|TRBV20-1|-
CSARRSRGYTF
TGCAGTGCTAGGAGGAGTAGGGGCTACACCTTC
>many|TRBJ2-7|13|TRBV27|-
CASRPDTTYEQYF
TGTGCCAGCAGGCCGGACACTACCTACGAGCAGTACTTC
>-|TRBJ2-7|15|TRBV6-5|-
CASSYGAGSSYEQYF
TGTGCCAGCAGTTACGGGGCAGGGAGCTCCTACGAGCAGTACTTC
>many|TRBJ2-5|13|TRBV12-3/TRBV12-4|-
CASSLASSETQYF
TGTGCCAGCAGTTTGGCTAGTTCGGAGACCCAGTACTTC
>many|TRBJ2-2|15|TRBV7-9|-
CASSQSPANTGELFF
TGTGCCAGCAGCCAATCTCCCGCCAACACCGGGGAGCTGTTTTTT
>many|TRBJ1-1|17|TRBV27|TRBD1
CASSPLRLTTGGSEAFF
TGTGCCAGCAGTCCCCTCCGCCTGACCACAGGGGGGTCTGAAGCTTTCTTT
>-|TRBJ1-2|14|TRBV12-3/TRBV12-4|-
CASSGEGRRYGYTF
TGTGCCAGCAGTGGAGAAGGACGTCGCTATGGCTACACCTTC
>many|TRBJ2-7|12|TRBV6-5|-
CASSSSSYGQYF
TGTGCCAGCAGTTCTAGCTCCTACGGGCAGTACTTC
>many|TRBJ1-1|13|TRBV6-5|-
CASRPRSGTEAFF
TGTGCCAGCAGACCCCGTTCGGGGACCGAAGCTTTCTTT
>many|TRBJ2-5|13|TRBV12-3/TRBV12-4|-
CASSLTAQETQYF
TGTGCCAGCAGTTTAACGGCCCAAGAGACCCAGTACTTC
>-|TRBJ2-7|13|TRBV6-1|-
CASSERRKGEQYF
TGTGCCAGCAGTGAACGCCGAAAAGGGGAGCAGTACTTC
>many|TRBJ2-7|14|TRBV30|-
CAWRGRVSSYEQYF
TGTGCCTGGAGGGGCAGGGTGAGCTCCTACGAGCAGTACTTC
>many|TRBJ1-1|13|TRBV28|-
CASRPTGTTEAFF
TGTGCCAGCAGACCGACAGGAACCACTGAAGCTTTCTTT
>many|TRBJ1-2|13|TRBV5-1|-
CASSLDTDYGYTF
TGCGCCAGCAGCTTGGACACCGACTATGGCTACACCTTC
>many|TRBJ2-7|20|TRBV6-2/TRBV6-3|TRBD2
CASSYAHNWGPSGSSYEQYF
TGTGCCAGCAGTTACGCGCATAATTGGGGGCCTAGCGGGAGCTCCTACGAGCAGTACTTC
>many|TRBJ2-1|15|TRBV11-2|-
CASSGRDPRYNEQFF
TGTGCCAGCAGCGGCCGGGACCCGAGGTACAATGAGCAGTTCTTC
>many|TRBJ2-4|14|TRBV2|TRBD1
CASSGDRAKNIQYF
TGTGCCAGCAGTGGGGACAGGGCCAAAAACATTCAGTACTTC
>many|TRBJ2-7|13|TRBV19|-
CASSGGTVYEQYF
TGTGCCAGTAGTGGTGGGACTGTCTACGAGCAGTACTTC
>few|TRBJ1-5|17|TRBV3-1|TRBD1
CASSRASGTAHNQPQHF
TGTGCCAGCAGCCGAGCCTCCGGGACAGCGCACAATCAGCCCCAGCATTTT
>few|TRBJ1-6|15|TRBV6-1|-
CASSEVGRSSSPLHF
TGTGCCAGCAGTGAAGTGGGCAGGTCTAGTTCACCCCTCCACTTT
>-|TRBJ2-7|15|TRBV6-1|-
CASSSRGADYYEQYF
TGTGCCAGCAGCTCCCGGGGAGCGGACTACTACGAGCAGTACTTC
>many|TRBJ2-5|13|TRBV12-3/TRBV12-4|-
CASSQMRGETQYF
TGTGCCAGCAGCCAGATGAGGGGAGAGACCCAGTACTTC
>many|TRBJ1-2|14|TRBV20-1|-
CSARADTVNYGYTF
TGCAGTGCTAGAGCAGACACTGTTAACTATGGCTACACCTTC
>few|TRBJ2-7|11|TRBV29-1|-
CSVGYGYEQYF
TGCAGCGTTGGTTACGGCTACGAGCAGTACTTC
>-|TRBJ2-7|14|TRBV7-2|TRBD1
CASSPQTGGYEQYF
TGTGCCAGCAGCCCTCAGACAGGGGGCTACGAGCAGTACTTC
>many|TRBJ2-5|14|TRBV2|-
CASRLDRSQETQYF
TGTGCCAGCAGGCTGGACAGATCCCAAGAGACCCAGTACTTC
>many|TRBJ2-4|14|TRBV2|TRBD1
CASRGTGLQAIQYF
TGTGCCAGCAGGGGGACAGGGCTCCAGGCCATTCAGTACTTC
>many|TRBJ1-6|14|TRBV6-1|TRBD1
CASSRDRERSPLHF
TGTGCCAGCAGTCGTGACAGGGAGAGGTCACCCCTCCACTTT
>many|TRBJ2-7|16|TRBV11-2|TRBD2
CASSTWTKRGVYEQYF
TGTGCCAGCAGCACATGGACTAAGCGGGGGGTCTACGAGCAGTACTTC
>many|TRBJ1-5|16|TRBV7-2|-
CASSDGLSQGNQPQHF
TGTGCCAGCAGCGATGGGCTTTCTCAAGGCAATCAGCCCCAGCATTTT